A selection of T cell receptor beta chains follows, all from one sample in a study of control samples from healthy donors and cancer patients. TCRdb keeps only in-frame clones here, not all; method: immunoSEQ multiplex PCR. Of around 130,000 clones listed, just under 90% are singletons. The specimen sequenced was PBMCs. The receptor source for this set is a man aged 45-65 years with head and neck cancer. CDR3s include the opening cysteine and the closing phenylalanine or tryptophan. The order of the fields is clone size, V gene, CDR3 length, J gene, D gene, CDR3 protein, CDR3 DNA. The D gene is left open where the match is weak. Some rows mark clone size as missing; the rest say once, few, many or name a class of expanded clone.

clone_size: .; v_call: TRBV19; cdr3_length: 13; j_call: TRBJ2-2; d_call: TRBD2; cdr3_aa: CASSPGEGGELFF; cdr3_nt: TGTGCCAGTAGCCCTGGGGAGGGCGGGGAGCTGTTTTTT
clone_size: .; v_call: TRBV11-2; cdr3_length: 15; j_call: TRBJ2-1; d_call: TRBD1; cdr3_aa: CASSPLGQGADEQFF; cdr3_nt: TGTGCCAGCAGCCCCCTTGGTCAGGGGGCCGATGAGCAGTTCTTC
clone_size: once; v_call: TRBV7-5; cdr3_length: 19; j_call: TRBJ2-1; d_call: .; cdr3_aa: CVRSTPEGGPSGGHNEQFF; cdr3_nt: TGTGTCAGATCCACCCCGGAGGGAGGCCCTAGCGGGGGCCACAATGAGCAGTTCTTC
clone_size: .; v_call: TRBV7-9; cdr3_length: 15; j_call: TRBJ1-4; d_call: .; cdr3_aa: CASSAFGQLNEKLFF; cdr3_nt: TGTGCCAGCAGCGCCTTTGGACAGCTTAATGAAAAACTGTTTTTT
clone_size: few; v_call: TRBV12-3/TRBV12-4; cdr3_length: 13; j_call: TRBJ2-5; d_call: TRBD2; cdr3_aa: CASRRGEQETQYF; cdr3_nt: TGTGCCAGCCGACGGGGGGAGCAAGAGACCCAGTACTTC
clone_size: once; v_call: TRBV11-3; cdr3_length: 16; j_call: TRBJ1-1; d_call: TRBD1; cdr3_aa: CASRKSGQGSNTEAFF; cdr3_nt: TGTGCCAGCAGGAAATCGGGACAGGGCTCGAACACTGAAGCTTTCTTT
clone_size: .; v_call: TRBV9; cdr3_length: 17; j_call: TRBJ2-3; d_call: TRBD2; cdr3_aa: CASSPGTSGGVADTQYF; cdr3_nt: TGTGCCAGCAGCCCCGGGACTAGCGGGGGGGTCGCAGATACGCAGTATTTT
clone_size: .; v_call: TRBV25-1; cdr3_length: 16; j_call: TRBJ2-1; d_call: TRBD2; cdr3_aa: CASSEAGLVSYNEQFF; cdr3_nt: TGTGCCAGCAGTGAAGCCGGACTAGTCTCGTACAATGAGCAGTTCTTC
clone_size: .; v_call: TRBV27; cdr3_length: 15; j_call: TRBJ1-2; d_call: TRBD1; cdr3_aa: CASSLRQGSNYGYTF; cdr3_nt: TGTGCCAGCAGTTTAAGACAGGGGTCAAACTATGGCTACACCTTC
clone_size: .; v_call: TRBV11-2; cdr3_length: 17; j_call: TRBJ2-5; d_call: TRBD2; cdr3_aa: CASSLESAGTRGETQYF; cdr3_nt: TGTGCCAGCAGCTTAGAGTCGGCTGGGACTAGGGGGGAGACCCAGTACTTC
clone_size: few; v_call: TRBV30; cdr3_length: 15; j_call: TRBJ2-5; d_call: TRBD1; cdr3_aa: CAWSTGVLEGETQYF; cdr3_nt: TGTGCCTGGAGTACAGGGGTCCTGGAAGGGGAGACCCAGTACTTC
clone_size: .; v_call: TRBV11-2; cdr3_length: 15; j_call: TRBJ2-7; d_call: .; cdr3_aa: CASSFYLGESNEQYF; cdr3_nt: TGTGCCAGCAGCTTCTACTTGGGGGAGTCGAACGAGCAGTACTTC
clone_size: .; v_call: TRBV10-2; cdr3_length: 13; j_call: TRBJ1-3; d_call: .; cdr3_aa: CASSESERNTIYF; cdr3_nt: TGCGCCAGCAGTGAGTCGGAGCGAAACACCATATATTTT
clone_size: .; v_call: TRBV6-5; cdr3_length: 14; j_call: TRBJ1-5; d_call: .; cdr3_aa: CASSSGTAGTSQHF; cdr3_nt: TGTGCCAGCAGTTCCGGGACCGCCGGGACGTCCCAGCATTTT
clone_size: .; v_call: TRBV7-8; cdr3_length: 16; j_call: TRBJ2-7; d_call: .; cdr3_aa: CASSPLTGPPEDEQYF; cdr3_nt: TGTGCCAGCAGCCCCTTGACTGGGCCTCCAGAGGACGAGCAGTACTTC
clone_size: .; v_call: TRBV18; cdr3_length: 15; j_call: TRBJ2-7; d_call: .; cdr3_aa: CASSPPVRDSYEQYF; cdr3_nt: TGTGCCAGCTCACCACCGGTTAGGGACTCCTACGAGCAGTACTTC
clone_size: .; v_call: TRBV7-9; cdr3_length: 15; j_call: TRBJ1-1; d_call: .; cdr3_aa: CASSFPRGRDTEAFF; cdr3_nt: TGTGCCAGCAGCTTTCCACGGGGCAGGGACACTGAAGCTTTCTTT
clone_size: .; v_call: TRBV5-1; cdr3_length: 15; j_call: TRBJ2-2; d_call: TRBD1; cdr3_aa: CASSRGQGGTGELFF; cdr3_nt: TGCGCCAGCAGCAGGGGACAGGGAGGTACCGGGGAGCTGTTTTTT
clone_size: .; v_call: TRBV5-1; cdr3_length: 14; j_call: TRBJ2-5; d_call: TRBD2; cdr3_aa: CASSFGTNQETQYF; cdr3_nt: TGCGCCAGCAGCTTCGGGACTAACCAAGAGACCCAGTACTTC
clone_size: .; v_call: TRBV7-2; cdr3_length: 18; j_call: TRBJ2-1; d_call: TRBD2; cdr3_aa: CASSPHPSGRTSGNEQFF; cdr3_nt: TGTGCCAGCAGCCCCCACCCGTCGGGCCGGACTAGCGGCAATGAGCAGTTCTTC
clone_size: few; v_call: TRBV10-1; cdr3_length: 16; j_call: TRBJ2-7; d_call: TRBD1; cdr3_aa: CASSARTGGSSYEQYF; cdr3_nt: TGCGCCAGCAGTGCGAGGACAGGGGGAAGCTCCTACGAGCAGTACTTC
clone_size: once; v_call: TRBV5-1; cdr3_length: 15; j_call: TRBJ1-6; d_call: .; cdr3_aa: CASSLEGTDYSPLHF; cdr3_nt: TGCGCCAGCAGCTTGGAGGGGACGGATTATTCACCCCTCCACTTT
clone_size: .; v_call: TRBV18; cdr3_length: 12; j_call: TRBJ1-1; d_call: .; cdr3_aa: CASSPPVGRAFF; cdr3_nt: TGTGCCAGCTCACCACCGGTAGGAAGAGCTTTCTTT
clone_size: .; v_call: TRBV6-5; cdr3_length: 14; j_call: TRBJ2-1; d_call: TRBD1; cdr3_aa: CASSRDRVVDEQFF; cdr3_nt: TGTGCCAGCTCCCGGGACAGGGTGGTTGATGAGCAGTTCTTC
clone_size: .; v_call: TRBV3-1/TRBV3-2; cdr3_length: 15; j_call: TRBJ2-5; d_call: TRBD2; cdr3_aa: CASSPQGGGAGTQYF; cdr3_nt: TGTGCCAGCAGCCCTCAGGGCGGGGGGGCTGGGACCCAGTACTTC
clone_size: .; v_call: TRBV6-5; cdr3_length: 14; j_call: TRBJ1-1; d_call: .; cdr3_aa: CASLGATMNTEAFF; cdr3_nt: TGTGCCAGCCTCGGGGCCACTATGAACACTGAAGCTTTCTTT
clone_size: .; v_call: TRBV3-1/TRBV3-2; cdr3_length: 13; j_call: TRBJ2-6; d_call: .; cdr3_aa: CASSQRGANVLTF; cdr3_nt: TGTGCCAGCAGCCAGAGAGGGGCCAACGTCCTGACTTTC
clone_size: .; v_call: TRBV19; cdr3_length: 15; j_call: TRBJ2-1; d_call: .; cdr3_aa: CASSIWGSSYNEQFF; cdr3_nt: TGTGCCAGTAGTATTTGGGGGAGCTCCTACAATGAGCAGTTCTTC
clone_size: once; v_call: TRBV29-1; cdr3_length: 10; j_call: TRBJ2-1; d_call: .; cdr3_aa: CSGNRVEQFF; cdr3_nt: TGCAGCGGGAACAGGGTTGAGCAGTTCTTC
clone_size: .; v_call: TRBV28; cdr3_length: 14; j_call: TRBJ1-2; d_call: .; cdr3_aa: CASSVKFLRWGYTF; cdr3_nt: TGTGCCAGCAGTGTAAAGTTTCTAAGGTGGGGCTACACCTTC
clone_size: once; v_call: TRBV30; cdr3_length: 14; j_call: TRBJ2-5; d_call: .; cdr3_aa: CAWSTSGFQETQYF; cdr3_nt: TGTGCCTGGAGTACCAGTGGGTTCCAAGAGACCCAGTACTTC
clone_size: .; v_call: TRBV6-2/TRBV6-3; cdr3_length: 14; j_call: TRBJ2-1; d_call: TRBD1; cdr3_aa: CASSETGGYNEQFF; cdr3_nt: TGTGCCAGCAGTGAGACAGGGGGCTACAATGAGCAGTTCTTC
clone_size: .; v_call: TRBV7-6; cdr3_length: 17; j_call: TRBJ2-3; d_call: TRBD2; cdr3_aa: CASSLAGGPFSTDTQYF; cdr3_nt: TGTGCCAGCAGTCTGGCGGGGGGCCCCTTCTCCACAGATACGCAGTATTTT
clone_size: .; v_call: TRBV5-1; cdr3_length: 14; j_call: TRBJ2-5; d_call: TRBD2; cdr3_aa: CASSLGRPGGTQYF; cdr3_nt: TGCGCCAGCAGCTTGGGACGTCCGGGGGGGACCCAGTACTTC
clone_size: .; v_call: TRBV19; cdr3_length: 13; j_call: TRBJ2-3; d_call: .; cdr3_aa: CASSRVAADTQYF; cdr3_nt: TGTGCCAGTAGTCGGGTAGCCGCAGATACGCAGTATTTT
clone_size: .; v_call: TRBV6-4; cdr3_length: 16; j_call: TRBJ2-7; d_call: TRBD1; cdr3_aa: CASSEESSGTGCEQYF; cdr3_nt: TGTGCCAGCAGTGAAGAATCCTCCGGGACAGGGTGCGAGCAGTACTTC
clone_size: .; v_call: TRBV5-6; cdr3_length: 17; j_call: TRBJ1-6; d_call: TRBD1; cdr3_aa: CASSSWTGVIDNSPLHF; cdr3_nt: TGTGCCAGCAGCTCCTGGACAGGGGTGATTGATAATTCACCCCTCCACTTT
clone_size: .; v_call: TRBV7-9; cdr3_length: 14; j_call: TRBJ2-5; d_call: .; cdr3_aa: CASSLRGGEETQYF; cdr3_nt: TGTGCCAGCAGCCTCCGTGGAGGGGAAGAGACCCAGTACTTC
clone_size: .; v_call: TRBV6-5; cdr3_length: 12; j_call: TRBJ1-6; d_call: .; cdr3_aa: CASRPPHSPLHF; cdr3_nt: TGTGCCAGCAGACCCCCCCATTCACCCCTCCACTTT
clone_size: .; v_call: TRBV5-4; cdr3_length: 15; j_call: TRBJ2-2; d_call: TRBD1; cdr3_aa: CAIYRGTSNTGELFF; cdr3_nt: TGTGCCATTTACAGGGGGACGTCGAACACCGGGGAGCTGTTTTTT
clone_size: once; v_call: TRBV12-3/TRBV12-4; cdr3_length: 13; j_call: TRBJ2-7; d_call: .; cdr3_aa: CASNPDGSYEQYF; cdr3_nt: TGTGCCAGCAATCCCGACGGATCCTACGAGCAGTACTTC
clone_size: .; v_call: TRBV9; cdr3_length: 12; j_call: TRBJ1-3; d_call: .; cdr3_aa: CASSPTGNTIYF; cdr3_nt: TGTGCCAGCAGCCCAACGGGAAACACCATATATTTT
clone_size: .; v_call: TRBV5-1; cdr3_length: 14; j_call: TRBJ2-5; d_call: .; cdr3_aa: CASSRNGEKETQYF; cdr3_nt: TGCGCCAGCAGTCGGAATGGAGAAAAAGAGACCCAGTACTTC
clone_size: .; v_call: TRBV7-8; cdr3_length: 20; j_call: TRBJ2-3; d_call: TRBD2; cdr3_aa: CASSLGRPGLAGGTTDTQYF; cdr3_nt: TGTGCCAGCAGCTTAGGGCGACCGGGACTAGCGGGGGGGACCACAGATACGCAGTATTTT
clone_size: .; v_call: TRBV9; cdr3_length: 15; j_call: TRBJ1-1; d_call: .; cdr3_aa: CASSVGPGLNTEAFF; cdr3_nt: TGTGCCAGCAGCGTAGGGCCGGGGTTAAACACTGAAGCTTTCTTT
clone_size: .; v_call: TRBV5-1; cdr3_length: 17; j_call: TRBJ2-1; d_call: TRBD2; cdr3_aa: CASSLASGGYGSNEQFF; cdr3_nt: TGCGCCAGCAGCTTGGCTAGCGGGGGGTATGGGTCCAATGAGCAGTTCTTC
clone_size: .; v_call: TRBV5-1; cdr3_length: 15; j_call: TRBJ2-7; d_call: TRBD1; cdr3_aa: CASSFSWTGQGEQYF; cdr3_nt: TGCGCCAGCAGCTTCTCATGGACAGGGCAAGGGGAGCAGTACTTC
clone_size: .; v_call: TRBV25-1; cdr3_length: 13; j_call: TRBJ1-6; d_call: TRBD1; cdr3_aa: CASKGANNSPLHF; cdr3_nt: TGTGCCAGCAAGGGGGCCAATAATTCACCCCTCCACTTT
clone_size: .; v_call: TRBV5-4; cdr3_length: 14; j_call: TRBJ2-5; d_call: .; cdr3_aa: CASKIQGWRETQYF; cdr3_nt: TGTGCCAGCAAGATACAGGGTTGGCGAGAGACCCAGTACTTC
clone_size: .; v_call: TRBV10-3; cdr3_length: 14; j_call: TRBJ2-3; d_call: TRBD1; cdr3_aa: CAISTGERTDTQYF; cdr3_nt: TGTGCCATCAGCACAGGGGAAAGGACAGATACGCAGTATTTT
clone_size: once; v_call: TRBV27; cdr3_length: 17; j_call: TRBJ2-7; d_call: .; cdr3_aa: CASSLAGRRDLSYEQYF; cdr3_nt: TGTGCCAGCAGTTTAGCGGGACGACGAGACCTCTCCTACGAGCAGTACTTC
clone_size: once; v_call: TRBV6-1; cdr3_length: 16; j_call: TRBJ2-2; d_call: .; cdr3_aa: CASSEQPGLNTGELFF; cdr3_nt: TGTGCCAGCAGTGAACAACCAGGGCTAAACACCGGGGAGCTGTTTTTT
clone_size: .; v_call: TRBV7-6; cdr3_length: 14; j_call: TRBJ1-1; d_call: .; cdr3_aa: CASSLNRVNAEAFF; cdr3_nt: TGTGCCAGCAGCTTGAATAGGGTGAACGCTGAAGCTTTCTTT
clone_size: .; v_call: TRBV7-9; cdr3_length: 12; j_call: TRBJ1-2; d_call: .; cdr3_aa: CASSPPLRGYTF; cdr3_nt: TGTGCCAGCAGCCCCCCGCTGAGGGGCTACACCTTC